This note documents a single T cell receptor beta chain sequence. The source of the sample is a study of T cells after somatic rescue of genetic block. V was clipped by 4 bases and J by 6 bases, with 14 bases between them. Germline V gives CDR1 LNHDA, CDR2 SQIVND (reference sequence). The CDR3 contains 14 residues. Sequenced by immunoSEQ multiplex PCR; TCRdb stores in-frame clones only, minus some. The sample includes some 68,000 clones, approximately 90% of them seen just once. The TCR comes from a man aged 30 to 45. The chain carries TRBV19 and TRBJ2-3; maybe TRBD2 (6 bases). Sequenced sample: peripheral blood mononuclear cells (PBMCs). CDR3 sequence (DNA): TGTGCCAGTAGTAGGCGGGATATTAGGGATACGCAGTATTTT. Translation: CASSRRDIRDTQYF.